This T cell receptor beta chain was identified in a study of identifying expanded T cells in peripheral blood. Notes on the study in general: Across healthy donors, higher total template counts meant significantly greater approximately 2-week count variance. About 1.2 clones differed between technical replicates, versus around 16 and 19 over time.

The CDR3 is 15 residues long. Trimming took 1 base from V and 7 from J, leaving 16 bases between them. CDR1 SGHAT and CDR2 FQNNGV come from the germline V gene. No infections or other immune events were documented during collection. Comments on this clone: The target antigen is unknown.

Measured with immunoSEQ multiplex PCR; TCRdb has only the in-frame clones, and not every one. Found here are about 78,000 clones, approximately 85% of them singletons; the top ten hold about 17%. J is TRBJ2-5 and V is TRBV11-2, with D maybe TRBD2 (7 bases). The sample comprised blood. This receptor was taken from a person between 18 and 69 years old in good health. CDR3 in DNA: TGTGCCAGCAGCTTAGTAGGGGGGGGAGGCGGGACCCAGTACTTC. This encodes CASSLVGGGGGTQYF. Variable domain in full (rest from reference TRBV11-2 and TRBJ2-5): EAGVAQSPRYKIIEKRQSVAFWCNPISGHATLYWYQQILGQGPKLLIQFQNNGVVDDSQLPKDRFSAERLKGVDSTLKIQPAKLEDSAVYLCASSLVGGGGGTQYFGPGTRLLVL.